These T cell receptor beta chains were read from a single sample in a study of T cell changes during pregnancy in multiple sclerosis. The assay was immunoSEQ multiplex PCR, and TCRdb's table has in-frame clones only and misses some. Of around 40,000 clones in the sample, 75% to 95% were seen once. The starting material was CD4+ T cells from peripheral blood mononuclear cells, obtained in the first trimester of pregnancy. These receptors were collected from a female donor in good health, enrolled as a control in a pregnancy study. Both conserved end residues are part of each CDR3. The order of the fields is V gene, CDR3 length, D gene, clone size, J gene, CDR3 protein, CDR3 DNA. The D gene is left open where the match is weak. Clone size, where shown, is once, few, many, or a class for clones that have expanded.

>TRBV19|15|NA|NA|TRBJ1-2
CASSIQGIMVDGYTF
TGTGCCAGTAGCATTCAGGGTATCATGGTAGATGGCTACACCTTC
>TRBV7-9|13|NA|NA|TRBJ1-3
CASRPGVRNTIYF
TGTGCCAGCAGGCCAGGGGTGCGGAACACCATATATTTT
>TRBV19|17|TRBD1|NA|TRBJ1-5
CASRRGTEILPDQPQHF
TGTGCCAGTAGACGAGGGACAGAGATTTTGCCGGATCAGCCCCAGCATTTT
>TRBV7-3|12|TRBD2|NA|TRBJ2-1
CATGTTYNEQFF
TGTGCCACAGGGACTACCTACAATGAGCAGTTCTTC
>TRBV5-3|12|NA|NA|TRBJ1-1
CARSDGSTEAFF
TGTGCCAGAAGCGATGGGAGCACTGAAGCTTTCTTT
>TRBV7-9|15|NA|NA|TRBJ1-6
CASSFAGVSNSPLHF
TGTGCCAGCAGCTTCGCCGGGGTTTCAAATTCACCCCTCCACTTT
>TRBV30|15|NA|NA|TRBJ1-6
CAWSVPRGRDSPLHF
TGTGCCTGGAGTGTACCCAGGGGACGAGATTCACCCCTCCACTTT
>TRBV19|13|NA|NA|TRBJ2-3
CASSIVDGHTQYF
TGTGCCAGTAGTATAGTGGATGGGCATACGCAGTATTTT
>TRBV7-9|16|NA|once|TRBJ2-4
CASSFQGRLAKNIQYF
TGTGCCAGCAGCTTTCAGGGGCGATTAGCCAAAAACATTCAGTACTTC
>TRBV4-1|15|NA|NA|TRBJ1-2
CASSPGFGVGYGYTF
TGCGCCAGCAGCCCTGGGTTCGGGGTCGGCTATGGCTACACCTTC
>TRBV28|14|NA|NA|TRBJ1-1
CASSLGGLEREAFF
TGTGCCAGCAGTTTAGGGGGACTCGAACGTGAAGCTTTCTTT
>TRBV6-5|14|NA|NA|TRBJ1-2
CASRPQAGAFGYTF
TGTGCCAGCAGGCCCCAGGCGGGGGCGTTCGGCTACACCTTC
>TRBV6-1|18|NA|NA|TRBJ1-2
CASSEGLIRTSLPSGYTF
TGTGCCAGCAGTGAAGGGTTAATCAGGACATCGCTCCCTTCCGGCTACACCTTC
>TRBV4-1|14|NA|NA|TRBJ1-2
CASSPGARTYGYTF
TGCGCCAGCAGCCCTGGGGCCAGAACCTATGGCTACACCTTC
>TRBV7-9|14|TRBD1|NA|TRBJ2-7
CASSLGTGFNEQYF
TGTGCCAGCAGCTTAGGGACAGGTTTTAACGAGCAGTACTTC
>TRBV19|15|NA|NA|TRBJ1-2
CASSARETGTYGYTF
TGTGCCAGTAGTGCCCGGGAGACGGGGACCTATGGCTACACCTTC
>TRBV6-4|13|TRBD1|NA|TRBJ2-7
CASKWGQGPEQYF
TGTGCCAGCAAATGGGGACAGGGGCCCGAGCAGTACTTC
>TRBV7-9|15|NA|NA|TRBJ2-2
CASSGSPPNTGELFF
TGTGCCAGCAGCGGCAGTCCCCCGAACACCGGGGAGCTGTTTTTT
>TRBV11-2|16|TRBD1|NA|TRBJ2-2
CASSSLQGEATGELFF
TGTGCCAGCAGCTCCCTACAGGGGGAAGCCACCGGGGAGCTGTTTTTT
>TRBV28|16|NA|NA|TRBJ1-5
CASSLRDMAGNQPQHF
TGTGCCAGCAGTTTGAGGGACATGGCGGGCAATCAGCCCCAGCATTTT
>TRBV9|15|TRBD2|NA|TRBJ2-2
CASSARGTITGELFF
TGTGCCAGCAGCGCCCGGGGGACTATCACCGGGGAGCTGTTTTTT
>TRBV25-1|16|TRBD1|once|TRBJ1-1
CASSGERTGLNTEAFF
TGTGCCAGCAGTGGCGAGAGGACAGGGCTAAACACTGAAGCTTTCTTT
>TRBV15|16|NA|NA|TRBJ1-1
CATSSSLGTGDTEAFF
TGTGCCACCAGCAGTAGCTTGGGGACTGGAGACACTGAAGCTTTCTTT
>TRBV5-1|15|TRBD2|NA|TRBJ2-7
CASSAEVGGENEQYF
TGCGCCAGCAGCGCCGAGGTGGGAGGGGAGAATGAGCAGTACTTC
>TRBV6-5|13|NA|once|TRBJ1-2
CASGPITYYGYTF
TGTGCCAGCGGGCCTATTACCTACTATGGCTACACCTTC
>TRBV11-1|15|TRBD1|NA|TRBJ2-2
CASTARQGNTGELFF
TGTGCCAGCACTGCGAGACAGGGGAACACCGGGGAGCTGTTTTTT
>TRBV27|17|TRBD1|NA|TRBJ1-5
CASSPPRDRAGNQPQHF
TGTGCCAGCAGTCCCCCCCGGGACAGGGCTGGCAATCAGCCCCAGCATTTT
>TRBV28|12|NA|NA|TRBJ2-2
CASRRKTGELFF
TGTGCCAGCAGGAGGAAAACCGGGGAGCTGTTTTTT
>TRBV29-1|14|NA|NA|TRBJ1-6
CSVREDPHNSPLHF
TGCAGCGTTCGGGAGGACCCGCATAATTCACCCCTCCACTTT
>TRBV7-2|15|TRBD2|NA|TRBJ2-5
CASSALGGGAETQYF
TGTGCCAGCAGCGCTCTAGGCGGGGGGGCAGAGACCCAGTACTTC
>TRBV6-5|14|TRBD1|NA|TRBJ1-1
CASTKRGQGTEAFF
TGTGCCAGCACCAAACGGGGACAGGGGACTGAAGCTTTCTTT
>TRBV10-3|15|TRBD2|NA|TRBJ2-5
CAIRGTSGQKETQYF
TGTGCCATCAGAGGGACTAGCGGTCAGAAAGAGACCCAGTACTTC
>TRBV19|14|TRBD2|NA|TRBJ2-4
CASTGGGAADIQYF
TGTGCCAGTACCGGCGGGGGGGCGGCGGACATTCAGTACTTC
>TRBV5-1|16|TRBD2|NA|TRBJ2-7
CASSLIAGGDSYEQYF
TGCGCCAGCAGCCTTATAGCGGGGGGGGACTCCTACGAGCAGTACTTC
>TRBV5-4|14|NA|NA|TRBJ2-3
CASSLLATTDTQYF
TGTGCCAGCAGCTTGTTGGCAACCACAGATACGCAGTATTTT
>TRBV7-2|16|TRBD2|once|TRBJ2-2
CASSSQSGLETGELFF
TGTGCCAGCAGCTCCCAATCGGGACTAGAGACCGGGGAGCTGTTTTTT
>TRBV18|17|NA|NA|TRBJ1-6
CASSPLTKLQSVGPLHF
TGTGCCAGCTCGCCACTCACAAAGCTACAGTCCGTTGGACCCCTCCACTTT
>TRBV7-9|15|TRBD1|NA|TRBJ1-1
CASSLGQGAPTEAFF
TGTGCCAGCAGCTTAGGGCAGGGGGCTCCCACTGAAGCTTTCTTT
>TRBV23-1|19|NA|once|TRBJ1-5
CASSQSEGALAYSNQPQHF
TGCGCCAGCAGTCAATCGGAGGGAGCCCTAGCGTATAGCAATCAGCCCCAGCATTTT
>TRBV5-8|13|TRBD1|once|TRBJ2-5
CATMTGGRETQYF
TGTGCCACCATGACAGGGGGAAGGGAGACCCAGTACTTC
>TRBV7-2|13|NA|NA|TRBJ2-3
CASSSSRGDTQYF
TGTGCCAGCAGCTCCTCCCGGGGAGATACGCAGTATTTT
>TRBV12-5|18|NA|NA|TRBJ2-6
CASGLDAAGQSRANVLTF
TGTGCTAGTGGTCTTGATGCTGCAGGACAAAGTCGGGCCAACGTCCTGACTTTC
>TRBV7-8|15|TRBD1|few|TRBJ2-2
CASSSRTGKAGELFF
TGTGCCAGCAGCTCGCGGACAGGGAAGGCCGGGGAGCTGTTTTTT
>TRBV2|14|NA|NA|TRBJ2-3
CASTAAGGTDTQYF
TGTGCCAGCACGGCCGCAGGGGGCACAGATACGCAGTATTTT
>TRBV9|17|TRBD2|NA|TRBJ2-5
CASSVVASGGSTETQYF
TGTGCCAGCAGCGTAGTGGCTAGCGGGGGCTCCACAGAGACCCAGTACTTC
>TRBV28|15|NA|NA|TRBJ2-7
CASRQHRDSLSEQYF
TGTGCCAGCAGACAACACCGTGACAGCTTATCCGAGCAGTACTTC
>TRBV18|15|NA|NA|TRBJ2-2
CASSQSNTNTGELFF
TGTGCCAGCTCACAATCAAACACGAACACCGGGGAGCTGTTTTTT
>TRBV2|13|NA|few|TRBJ2-2
CASSESVSGELFF
TGTGCCAGCAGTGAGAGCGTGTCCGGGGAGCTGTTTTTT
>TRBV5-1|15|NA|NA|TRBJ1-1
CASSPDRITNTEAFF
TGCGCCAGCAGCCCAGACAGGATTACGAACACTGAAGCTTTCTTT
>TRBV18|16|NA|NA|TRBJ1-3
CASSPPRPSGGNTIYF
TGTGCCAGCTCACCCCCCAGACCCTCAGGTGGAAACACCATATATTTT
>TRBV28|15|NA|NA|TRBJ1-1
CASSLVGALNTEAFF
TGTGCCAGCAGTTTGGTGGGGGCCTTGAACACTGAAGCTTTCTTT
>TRBV2|13|TRBD1|NA|TRBJ1-2
CASRRQGDYGYTF
TGTGCCAGCAGGCGACAGGGGGACTATGGCTACACCTTC
>TRBV4-1|14|TRBD1|once|TRBJ1-2
CASSPTGGSGGYTF
TGCGCCAGCAGCCCTACAGGGGGCTCTGGTGGCTACACCTTC
>TRBV27|12|NA|NA|TRBJ1-1
CASSEVRGGAFF
TGTGCCAGCAGTGAGGTTAGGGGGGGAGCTTTCTTT
>TRBV7-3|15|TRBD2|NA|TRBJ2-1
CASSLKTSGYNEQFF
TGTGCCAGCAGCTTAAAGACTAGCGGATACAATGAGCAGTTCTTC
>TRBV11-3|13|NA|NA|TRBJ2-7
CASSSRAGYEQYF
TGTGCCAGCAGCTCACGTGCGGGATACGAGCAGTACTTC
>TRBV4-3|16|NA|once|TRBJ2-7
CASSQAHGVSSYEQYF
TGCGCCAGCAGCCAAGCACACGGAGTCAGCTCCTACGAGCAGTACTTC
>TRBV2|13|NA|few|TRBJ1-2
CASRLAPNYGYTF
TGTGCCAGCAGGTTGGCACCCAACTATGGCTACACCTTC
>TRBV5-4|14|TRBD1|NA|TRBJ1-6
CASSSGQNNSPLHF
TGTGCCAGCAGCTCGGGACAGAATAATTCACCCCTCCACTTT